This T cell receptor beta chain was documented in a study of beta chain features in type 1 diabetes. Study-level background: Analysis included more than 90 million sorted cells drawn from all samples.

General observations from the study: Among patients with Type 1 diabetes, TCRB CDR3s were moderately but significantly shorter in every one of the four CD4+ subsets. More deletions and fewer insertions at VDJ junctions were seen in type 1 diabetes patients.

Populations isolated by sorting all had purity greater than 95%. Trimming took off 1 base at V and 2 bases at J, with 7 bases between the two ends. This CDR3 has 14 residues. CDR1 is KGHSH and CDR2 is LQKENI in the germline V gene. This clone was picked up a small number of times. What it binds is unknown. Every isolated RNA sample was fully reverse transcribed, so sequencing captured expressed TCRB transcripts. Using immunoSEQ multiplex PCR, the repertoire was profiled, and TCRdb retains in-frame clones only, with some absent. This table holds 250,000 to 400,000 clones, approximately 14% found once. The sequence was collected from a man in his thirties or forties in good health. Material: central memory CD4+ T cells from blood. This chain joins TRBV18 and TRBJ2-3; D possibly corresponds to TRBD1 (5 bases). The CDR3 reads CASSPRQSTDTQYF. The CDR3 DNA reads TGTGCCAGCTCACCACGACAGTCCACAGATACGCAGTATTTT.